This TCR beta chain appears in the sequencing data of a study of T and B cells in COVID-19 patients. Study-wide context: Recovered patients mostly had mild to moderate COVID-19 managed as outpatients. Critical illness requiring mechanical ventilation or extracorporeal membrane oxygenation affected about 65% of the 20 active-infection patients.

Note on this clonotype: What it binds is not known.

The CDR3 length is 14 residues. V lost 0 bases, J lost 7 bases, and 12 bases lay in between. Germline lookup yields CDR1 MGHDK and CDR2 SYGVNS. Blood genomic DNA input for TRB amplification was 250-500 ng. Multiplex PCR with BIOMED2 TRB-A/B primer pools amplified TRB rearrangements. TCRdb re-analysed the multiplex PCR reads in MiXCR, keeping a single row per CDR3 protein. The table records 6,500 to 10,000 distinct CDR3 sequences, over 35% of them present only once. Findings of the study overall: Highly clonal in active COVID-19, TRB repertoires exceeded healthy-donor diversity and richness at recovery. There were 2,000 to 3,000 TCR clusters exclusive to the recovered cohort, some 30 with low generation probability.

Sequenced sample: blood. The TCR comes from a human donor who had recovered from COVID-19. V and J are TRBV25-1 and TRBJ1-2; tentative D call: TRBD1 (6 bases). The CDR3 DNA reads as TGTGCCAGCAGTGAATATTTAGGGGGAAGTGGCTACACCTTC. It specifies CASSEYLGGSGYTF.